This entry features one T cell receptor (beta chain) sequence. These data are taken from a study of control samples from healthy donors and cancer patients. Produced via immunoSEQ multiplex PCR; TCRdb's table is partial and in-frame only. The sample yields 100,000 or so clones, roughly nine tenths seen once. The V end lost 6 bases, the J end lost 4 bases, and 7 bases lay between the germline ends. The germline V gene encodes CDR1 LNHDA and CDR2 SQIVND (reference sequence). CDR3 length: 13 residues. Sequencing was done on a sample of blood. V is TRBV19 and J is TRBJ1-6, with D tentatively TRBD1 (5 bases). The receptor was isolated from a woman between 18 and 30 years old in good health. CDR3 DNA: TGTGCCAGTAGGGGGGTTTATAATTCACCCCTCCACTTT. The encoded protein is CASRGVYNSPLHF.